The 32 T cell receptor beta chains reported below all come from one sample, sequenced in a study of beta chain features in type 1 diabetes. Reverse transcription of all isolated RNA meant that expressed TCRB transcripts were sequenced. Sequencing was performed with immunoSEQ multiplex PCR; in TCRdb, only in-frame clones are kept and a portion is missing. Altogether over 500,000 clones are present, about 16% being singletons, with the ten largest covering under 0.095%. Sequenced input: naive CD4+ T cells from blood. All receptors derive from a man between 18 and 29 years old in good health.

The chain carries TRBV2 and TRBJ1-1; D possibly corresponds to TRBD1 (6 bases). The germline V and J ends were trimmed by 4 bases and 7 bases, with 16 bases remaining between them. Per germline, CDR1 SNHLY and CDR2 FYNNEI. The CDR3 consists of 14 residues. This CDR3 is CASSVLGGQGEAFF. In nucleotides, the CDR3 is TGTGCCAGCAGTGTATTAGGGGGGCAGGGTGAAGCTTTCTTT.

A remark on this clone: The same CDR3 is also encoded by other DNA sequences in this sample. The chain joins TRBV28 to TRBJ2-7; D is possibly TRBD1 (5 bases). Germline V CDR1 and CDR2: MDHEN, SYDVKM. V was pared by 2 bases and J by 4 bases, with 6 bases between. The CDR3 length is 12 residues. CDR3 in DNA: TGTGCCAGCAGTTTAACAGGTTACGAGCAGTACTTC. Amino acid sequence: CASSLTGYEQYF.

V and J are TRBV6-5 and TRBJ1-1; no firm D call. The CDR3 runs 16 residues. CDR1 and CDR2 (germline): MNHEY, SVGAGI. The germline V and J ends were trimmed by 0 bases and 5 bases, with 16 bases remaining between them. As DNA, the CDR3 is TGTGCCAGCAGTTACTCTACTTTAAGGGTAGGGACTGAAGCTTTCTTT. This gives the protein CASSYSTLRVGTEAFF.

The chain recombines TRBV7-2 with TRBJ2-5; D possibly corresponds to TRBD1 (6 bases). The CDR3 covers 14 residues. The germline V and J ends were trimmed by 8 bases and 1 base, with 14 bases remaining between them. Germline lookup yields CDR1 SGHTA and CDR2 FQGNSA. The chain's CDR3 is CASSGRGSQETQYF. The CDR3 region has the DNA TGTGCCAGCTCAGGCAGGGGCTCCCAAGAGACCCAGTACTTC.

Points on this clone: One end of the junction fails to match germline, which may point to a read error. Different DNA sequences within this sample yield the same CDR3. This sequence joins TRBV25-1 and TRBJ1-2; D unclear. The CDR3 is 11 amino acids. The germline gives CDR1 MGHDK, CDR2 SYGVNS. Written as DNA, the CDR3 is TGTGCCAGCAGCGAATTCTATGGCTACACCTTC. As protein: CASSEFYGYTF.

The chain is built from TRBV6-5 and TRBJ1-5; possibly TRBD1 for D (6 bases). CDR3 length equals 13 residues. Trimming left V 5 bases short and J 6 bases short, with 11 bases between. Germline assignment: CDR1 MNHEY and CDR2 SVGAGI. CDR3 nucleotide sequence: TGTGCCAGCAGTCCCCGGACAGTTCAGCCCCAGCATTTT. Residues: CASSPRTVQPQHF.

This chain connects TRBV11-2 to TRBJ2-1; the D gene is possibly TRBD1 (6 bases). There are 13 residues in the CDR3. V was clipped by 8 bases and J by 2 bases, with 10 bases between them. Germline lookup yields CDR1 SGHAT and CDR2 FQNNGV. The CDR3 loop reads CASWGRTYNEQFF. As DNA, the CDR3 is TGTGCCAGCTGGGGGCGAACCTACAATGAGCAGTTCTTC.

This chain uses TRBV28 with TRBJ2-5, with 8 bases identical to TRBD2. The CDR3 loop spans 17 amino acids. The V gene end was trimmed by 5 bases and the J gene end by 0 bases; junction bases not matched to a gene: 11. Germline V CDR1 and CDR2: MDHEN, SYDVKM. The CDR3 reads CASSLQDSSGDQETQYF. The DNA of the CDR3 is TGTGCCAGCAGTCTCCAGGATAGTAGCGGGGACCAAGAGACCCAGTACTTC.

The rearrangement links TRBV21-1 to TRBJ2-3. TRBV21-1 is a pseudogene locus. This CDR3 comprises 16 residues. The CDR3 sequence is CAGFGLGFARPDTQYF. The CDR3 coding sequence is TGTGCCGGATTTGGGCTAGGGTTCGCCCGTCCAGATACGCAGTATTTT.

V gene TRBV19 combines with J gene TRBJ2-7; no definite D call. The germline gives CDR1 LNHDA, CDR2 SQIVND (reference sequence). The CDR3 totals 14 residues. Trimming stripped 4 bases from V and 2 bases from J, with 12 bases between. This chain's CDR3 is CASSTWTETYEQYF. DNA of the CDR3: TGTGCCAGTAGTACGTGGACCGAAACCTACGAGCAGTACTTC.

The V call is TRBV7-9, the J call TRBJ2-7, with D perhaps matching TRBD2 (5 bases). This CDR3 contains 15 residues. The germline gives CDR1 SEHNR, CDR2 FQNEAQ (reference sequence). V lost 5 bases to trimming and J lost 0 bases, with 14 bases between them. The CDR3 DNA is TGTGCCAGCAGCCCAGCCGAGGGTAGCTCCTACGAGCAGTACTTC. Translation: CASSPAEGSSYEQYF.

This chain links TRBV21-1 with TRBJ1-1; TRBD1 was called by the table and not checked on the DNA. TRBV21-1 is marked as a pseudogene. The length of the CDR3 is 14 residues. The CDR3 DNA reads as TGTGCCAGCAGCAAAATCTGGGCATATACTGAAGCTTTCTTT. It is translated as CASSKIWAYTEAFF.

The genes are TRBV4-2 and TRBJ1-5, with a possible D match to TRBD1 (6 bases). Germline-derived CDR1 and CDR2 are LGHNA and YNFKEQ. V lost 1 base and J lost 5, with 9 bases in between. The CDR3 length is 14 residues. The CDR3 here is CASSQGTVYQPQHF. The CDR3 coding sequence is TGTGCCAGCAGCCAAGGGACAGTGTATCAGCCCCAGCATTTT.

This clone was seen just once. The chain recombines TRBV5-4 with TRBJ2-2, with D maybe TRBD2 (5 bases). The ends were cut back, 3 bases at V and 5 bases at J, with 11 bases in the middle. Germline V CDR1 and CDR2: SGHNT, YYREEE (reference sequence). The CDR3 is 14 amino acids. CDR3 sequence reads: CASSSTGSTGELFF. The CDR3 DNA sequence: TGTGCCAGCAGCTCGACGGGGTCTACCGGGGAGCTGTTTTTT.

V is TRBV6-5 and J is TRBJ2-3; TRBD2 matches 11 bases. The CDR3 is 16 amino acids. The trim removed 0 bases at V and 3 bases at J, leaving 2 bases unmatched. Per germline, CDR1 MNHEY and CDR2 SVGAGI. Here the CDR3 DNA reads TGTGCCAGCAGTTACTCGGCTAGCGGGAGGACAGATACGCAGTATTTT. It codes for CASSYSASGRTDTQYF.

This clone was seen a few times. V usage is TRBV28 and J usage is TRBJ2-2; D is uncertain. V was shortened by 2 bases and J by 5 bases, with 6 bases between the two germline ends. Looked up from germline, CDR1 is MDHEN and CDR2 is SYDVKM. The CDR3 is made up of 13 amino acids. The CDR3 DNA reads as TGTGCCAGCAGTTTACCGAGGACCGGGGAGCTGTTTTTT. Translating it yields CASSLPRTGELFF. Using reference TRBV28 and TRBJ2-2 for the parts outside the CDR3, the full variable domain is DVKVTQSSRYLVKRTGEKVFLECVQDMDHENMFWYRQDPGLGLRLIYFSYDVKMKEKGDIPEGYSVSREKKERFSLILESASTNQTSMYLCASSLPRTGELFFGEGSRLTVL.

The chain has TRBV6-5 and TRBJ2-1; no clear D gene. The V end was cut by 6 bases, the J end by 0 bases, with 9 bases between. CDR1 MNHEY and CDR2 SVGAGI come from the germline V gene. The CDR3 has 14 residues. The CDR3 loop reads CASRRGLSYNEQFF. For the CDR3, the DNA is TGTGCCAGCAGGAGAGGTCTCTCCTACAATGAGCAGTTCTTC.

This clone was observed a few times. The rearrangement joins TRBV7-2 to TRBJ2-7, with TRBD2 matching over 9 bases. Trimming took 4 bases from V and 5 from J; bases not matched to a gene: 9. Germline lookup yields CDR1 SGHTA and CDR2 FQGNSA. This CDR3 contains 15 residues. This CDR3 reads CASSSLAGVRNEQYF. As DNA, the CDR3 is TGTGCCAGCAGCTCTTTAGCGGGAGTGCGGAACGAGCAGTACTTC.

This clone has more than one count but fewer than ten. The chain carries TRBV15 and TRBJ2-4; 10 nucleotides align to TRBD2. Germline assignment: CDR1 LNHNV and CDR2 YYDKDF (reference sequence). The CDR3 totals 19 residues. The J segment lost 4 bases and the V segment lost 1 base, leaving 13 bases of the junction unmatched. This chain's CDR3 is CATSRGGSSGRQTKNIQYF. DNA of the CDR3: TGTGCCACCAGCAGAGGCGGCAGTAGCGGGAGGCAGACAAAAAACATTCAGTACTTC.

This clone has only a few counts. The V call is TRBV9, the J call TRBJ2-2; TRBD2 matches 11 bases. Losses at the gene ends were 4 bases for V and 2 bases for J; bases not matched to a gene: 4. The CDR3 has 16 residues. The germline gives CDR1 SGDLS, CDR2 YYNGEE. CDR3 region: CASSQLAGVNTGELFF. CDR3 sequence (DNA): TGTGCCAGCAGCCAACTAGCGGGGGTAAACACCGGGGAGCTGTTTTTT.

The chain uses TRBV28 and TRBJ2-4; 9 bases align to TRBD1. Germline V gene data show CDR1 as MDHEN and CDR2 as SYDVKM. The CDR3 spans 17 residues. J lost 2 bases, V lost 7 bases, and 12 bases had no gene match. CDR3 DNA: TGTGCCAGCACGTTGAGGGGGACAGGGCGGTCCAAAAACATTCAGTACTTC. Protein: CASTLRGTGRSKNIQYF.

The V gene is TRBV29-1, the J gene TRBJ2-5, with D hard to call. The CDR3 is 13 amino acids. Germline CDR1 SQVTM, CDR2 ANQGSEA. The V end was cut by 5 bases, the J end by 2 bases, with 12 bases between. The CDR3 DNA reads as TGCAGCGTTTCAAGACGCCTACAAGAGACCCAGTACTTC. Protein: CSVSRRLQETQYF.

This clone came up a few times. J is TRBJ2-3 and V is TRBV10-3; D gene ambiguous. Germline V gives CDR1 ENHRY, CDR2 SYGVKD. With 7 bases removed from V and 3 bases from J, the gap between germline ends came to 14 bases. This CDR3 comprises 14 residues. CDR3 amino acids: CAITIQMGTDTQYF. CDR3 bases: TGTGCCATCACCATCCAGATGGGGACAGATACGCAGTATTTT.

The chain has TRBV18 and TRBJ2-3; D not certain. Deletions cut 3 bases from V and 1 base from J, with 8 bases between. The CDR3 sequence is 14 residues long. Germline CDR1 is KGHSH and CDR2 is LQKENI. CDR3 amino acids: CASSPQVRTDTQYF. The CDR3 bases are TGTGCCAGCTCACCTCAGGTGCGCACAGATACGCAGTATTTT.

CDR3 coding DNA: TGCGCCAGCAGCCAAGTTCAAGCGTTTTTTTCAGATGGAGGGAGGGCTGAAGCTTTCTTT. Translating it yields CASSQVQAFFSDGGRAEAFF. The V call is TRBV4-3, the J call TRBJ1-1; D is ambiguous. CDR1 and CDR2 (germline): LGHNA, YSLEER. The CDR3 length is 20 residues. Deletions cut 1 base from V and 6 bases from J, with 30 bases between.

The sample holds one count of this clone. This chain uses TRBV27 with TRBJ2-1, with D uncertain. The ends were cut back, 5 bases at V and 0 bases at J, with 8 bases in the middle. CDR3 length equals 14 residues. Germline lookup yields CDR1 MNHEY and CDR2 SMNVEV (reference sequence). The CDR3 DNA is TGTGCCAGCAGTCCAGGTAGCTCCTACAATGAGCAGTTCTTC. As protein: CASSPGSSYNEQFF.

The chain carries TRBV28 and TRBJ1-6; 11 nucleotides align to TRBD1. Trimming took 6 bases from V and 9 from J; bases not matched to a gene: 7. The CDR3 is made up of 15 amino acids. Germline CDR1 reads MDHEN; CDR2 reads SYDVKM. Here the CDR3 reads CASRPGQGAGSPLHF. For the CDR3, the DNA is TGTGCCAGCAGGCCAGGACAGGGGGCTGGTTCACCCCTCCACTTT.

The chain recombines TRBV10-3 with TRBJ1-1; maybe TRBD1 (5 bases). The germline gives CDR1 ENHRY, CDR2 SYGVKD. The CDR3 loop spans 14 amino acids. Between the trimmed V and J ends, which lost 4 bases and 3 bases, there was a span of 12 bases. CDR3 DNA: TGTGCCATCAGTGGATGGGACCGCCACACTGAAGCTTTCTTT. Encoded protein: CAISGWDRHTEAFF.

J is TRBJ2-5 and V is TRBV5-4, with TRBD2 matching over 7 bases. This CDR3 comprises 16 residues. Germline-derived CDR1 and CDR2 are SGHNT and YYREEE (reference sequence). The junction had 15 bases not matched to a gene; V was cut back by 6 bases and J by 4 bases. The CDR3 DNA follows: TGTGCCAGCACCAATGATTACACGACGGGGGGAGAGACCCAGTACTTC. Residues: CASTNDYTTGGETQYF.

This clone was detected a few times. The CDR3 DNA reads TGTGCCAGCAGCCAGGGCAGATACACAGATACGCAGTATTTT. Its translation: CASSQGRYTDTQYF. The genes are TRBV16 and TRBJ2-3; unclear D gene. Trimming cost V 3 bases and J 2 bases, with 9 bases left between them. Germline V lookup: CDR1 KGHSY, CDR2 FQNENV. The CDR3 spans 14 residues. Combining the CDR3 with reference TRBV16 and TRBJ2-3 gives the whole variable domain GEEVAQTPKHLVRGEGQKAKLYCAPIKGHSYVFWYQQVLKNEFKFLISFQNENVFDETGMPKERFSAKCLPNSPCSLEIQATKLEDSAVYFCASSQGRYTDTQYFGPGTRLTVL.

This clone was observed a handful of times. This chain uses TRBV7-3 with TRBJ2-7; possibly TRBD2 for D (5 bases). The CDR3 has 15 amino acids. V dropped 5 bases and J dropped 6 bases, with 20 bases sitting between them. The germline V gene encodes CDR1 SGHTA and CDR2 FQGTGA. CDR3 in DNA: TGTGCCAGCAGCCCTTCAAATGCGGGCCCCTTCGAGCAGTACTTC. It yields the protein CASSPSNAGPFEQYF.

The chain joins TRBV7-2 to TRBJ2-7; TRBD2 matches 10 bases. CDR1 is SGHTA, CDR2 FQGNSA, per germline. J lost 5 bases, V lost 4 bases, and 8 bases had no gene match. The CDR3 extends over 15 amino acids. DNA of the CDR3: TGTGCCAGCAGCTCTCGAGCGGGGGGGCTCCACGAGCAGTACTTC. Translated, it gives CASSSRAGGLHEQYF.